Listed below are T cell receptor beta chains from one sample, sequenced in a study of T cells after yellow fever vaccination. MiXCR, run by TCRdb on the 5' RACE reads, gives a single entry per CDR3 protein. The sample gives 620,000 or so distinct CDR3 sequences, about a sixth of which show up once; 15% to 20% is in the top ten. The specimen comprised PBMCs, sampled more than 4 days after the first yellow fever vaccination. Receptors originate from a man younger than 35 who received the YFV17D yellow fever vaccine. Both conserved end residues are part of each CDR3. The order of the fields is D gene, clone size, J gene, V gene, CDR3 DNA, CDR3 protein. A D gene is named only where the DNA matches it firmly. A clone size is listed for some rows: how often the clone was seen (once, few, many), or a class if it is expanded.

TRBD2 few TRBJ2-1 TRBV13 TGTGCCAGCAGCTTCGGGACTAGCGGGGTGAATGAGCAGTTCTTC CASSFGTSGVNEQFF
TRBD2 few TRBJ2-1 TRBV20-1 TGCAGTGCTAGGGGATGGGATAGCGGGGTCGGCGATGAGCAGTTCTTC CSARGWDSGVGDEQFF
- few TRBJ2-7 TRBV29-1 TGCAGCGTTGGGCCAGGGGTCTCCTACGAGCAGTACTTC CSVGPGVSYEQYF
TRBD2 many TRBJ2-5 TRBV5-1 TGCGCCAGCAGCTCCCGGACTAGCGGGGGAGAGACCCAGTACTTC CASSSRTSGGETQYF
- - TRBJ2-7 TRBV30 TGTGCCTGGAGTGTAGGCACCTACTACGAGCAGTACTTC CAWSVGTYYEQYF
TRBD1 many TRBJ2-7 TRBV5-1 TGCGCCAGCAGCTTTTCCCTGAGGACAGGGGTCTACGAGCAGTACTTC CASSFSLRTGVYEQYF
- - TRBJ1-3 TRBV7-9 TGTGCCAGCATCTTGACAGTCTCTGGAAACACCATATATTTT CASILTVSGNTIYF
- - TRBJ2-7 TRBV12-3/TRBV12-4 TGTGCCAGCAGTTTAGCGTGGGTTATGCCCTACGAGCAGTACTTC CASSLAWVMPYEQYF
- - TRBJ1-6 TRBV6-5 TGTGCCAGCAGTTATTACGGAGCTATAAATTCACCCCTCCACTTT CASSYYGAINSPLHF
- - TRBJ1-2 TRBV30 TGTGCCTGGAGACCTCAGGGTAACTATGGCTACACCTTC CAWRPQGNYGYTF
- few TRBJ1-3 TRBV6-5 TGTGCCAGCAGTTTATACAGGGCCGTCTCTGGAAACACCATATATTTT CASSLYRAVSGNTIYF
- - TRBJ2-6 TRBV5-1 TGCGCCAGCAGCTTGGCCGATGGGGCCAACGTCCTGACTTTC CASSLADGANVLTF
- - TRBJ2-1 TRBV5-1 TGCGCCAGCAGCTTGGGCCCGGGACACAATGAGCAGTTCTTC CASSLGPGHNEQFF
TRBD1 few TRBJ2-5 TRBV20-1 TGCAGCAGGGGGAGACAAGAGACCCAGTACTTC CSRGRQETQYF
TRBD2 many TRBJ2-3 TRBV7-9 TGCGCCAGCAGCTTGGCCGCCGGGGGGACAGATACGCAGTATTTT CASSLAAGGTDTQYF